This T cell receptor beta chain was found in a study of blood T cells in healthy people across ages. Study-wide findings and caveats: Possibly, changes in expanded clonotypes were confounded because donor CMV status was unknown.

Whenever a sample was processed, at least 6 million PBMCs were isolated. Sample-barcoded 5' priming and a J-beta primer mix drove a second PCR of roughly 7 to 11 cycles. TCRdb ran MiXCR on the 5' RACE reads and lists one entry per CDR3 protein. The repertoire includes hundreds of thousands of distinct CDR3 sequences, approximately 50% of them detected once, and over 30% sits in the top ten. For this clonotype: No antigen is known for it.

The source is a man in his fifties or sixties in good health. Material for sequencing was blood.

The CDR3 DNA sequence: TGTGCCAGCAGTGGGACGACCCAGGGGACTCGGGAGCAGTACTTC. This codes for CASSGTTQGTREQYF. The chain links TRBV12-3 or TRBV12-4 to TRBJ2-7; D possibly matches TRBD1 or TRBD2 (6 bases each). Trimming shortened V by 5 bases and J by 7 bases, and 21 bases separated the two germline ends. This CDR3 is 15 amino acids long.